This passage covers 16 T cell receptor beta chains from one sample sequenced in a study of blood T cell repertoires in COVID-19. Clones were read by immunoSEQ multiplex PCR, and TCRdb kept only the in-frame ones, dropping some. Of about 140,000 clones in the sample, around 90% were seen once. Sequences were obtained from peripheral blood. The receptors shown here come from a human donor in a cohort sampled during active COVID-19.

The chain joins TRBV29-1 to TRBJ1-4, with D possibly being TRBD1 (5 bases). The CDR3 is 11 residues long. Per the germline V gene, CDR1 is SQVTM and CDR2 is ANQGSEA. V gave up 1 base and J gave up 13 bases, with 10 bases separating them. CDR3 nucleotides: TGCAGCGTTGAAGGGGAGGGGCGACTGTTTTTT. Translating it yields CSVEGEGRLFF.

This chain connects TRBV9 to TRBJ1-3; D perhaps matches TRBD1 (5 bases). V lost 4 bases and J 4 bases, leaving 12 bases between the germline ends. CDR3 size: 14 residues. Per germline, CDR1 SGDLS and CDR2 YYNGEE. CDR3 sequence: CASSPRDRGNTIYF. CDR3 DNA: TGTGCCAGCAGCCCGCGGGACCGCGGAAACACCATATATTTT.

This chain connects TRBV19 to TRBJ2-4; TRBD2 might be the D (6 bases). The V gene lost 3 bases and the J gene lost 9 bases, with 24 bases spanning the gap. CDR1 and CDR2 from the germline V gene are LNHDA and SQIVND (reference sequence). This CDR3 comprises 17 residues. CDR3 protein: CASSIGGSRDQFGIQYF. The CDR3, as DNA: TGTGCCAGTAGTATTGGAGGGTCCCGGGACCAGTTCGGCATTCAGTACTTC.

The V call is TRBV30, the J call TRBJ1-2; 8 nucleotides align to TRBD1. Germline CDR1 is GTSNPN and CDR2 is SVGIG (reference sequence). After removal of 6 bases from V and 1 base from J, the junction contained 4 bases not matched to a gene. This CDR3 spans 13 amino acids. The CDR3 loop reads CACTGGDNYGYTF. DNA of the CDR3: TGTGCCTGCACAGGGGGGGATAACTATGGCTACACCTTC.

This rearrangement joins TRBV9 to TRBJ2-5; no clear D gene. The CDR3 has 13 residues. Between the trimmed V and J ends, which lost 0 bases and 3 bases, there was a span of 6 bases. Germline CDR1 is SGDLS and CDR2 is YYNGEE. The CDR3 here is CASSVGPKETQYF. CDR3 sequence (DNA): TGTGCCAGCAGCGTAGGGCCAAAAGAGACCCAGTACTTC.

The V call is TRBV7-9, the J call TRBJ1-6, with 8 nucleotides matching TRBD1. Germline V gives CDR1 SEHNR, CDR2 FQNEAQ (reference sequence). V shed 3 bases and J 9 bases; nucleotides not matched to a gene: 13. The CDR3 loop spans 17 amino acids. The CDR3 spells CASSFLQAGTGFSPLHF. CDR3 nucleotides: TGTGCCAGCAGCTTCCTTCAAGCCGGGACAGGATTTTCACCCCTCCACTTT.

The rearrangement uses TRBV13 and TRBJ1-6; tentatively, D is TRBD1 (5 bases). The CDR3 covers 16 residues. The germline V gene encodes CDR1 PRHDT and CDR2 FYEKMQ (reference sequence). The germline V and J ends were trimmed by 1 base and 5 bases, with 12 bases remaining between them. The CDR3 DNA is TGTGCCAGCAGCTTAGTGGAGGGACGGAATAATTCACCCCTCCACTTT. Translation gives CASSLVEGRNNSPLHF.

V gene TRBV28 combines with J gene TRBJ2-1; D possibly corresponds to TRBD1 (6 bases). Germline V gene lookup returns CDR1 MDHEN and CDR2 SYDVKM. The CDR3 contains 14 residues. With 4 bases removed from V and 7 bases from J, the gap between germline ends came to 14 bases. In DNA form, the CDR3 reads TGTGCCAGCAGTTATCACCGTAGGGGGAATGAGCAGTTCTTC. It translates to CASSYHRRGNEQFF.

The J gene is TRBJ2-5, the V gene TRBV19; 8 bases map to TRBD2. J was trimmed by 5 bases and V by 6 bases; bases with no gene match: 17. The CDR3 has 17 residues. Germline values: CDR1 LNHDA, CDR2 SQIVND (reference sequence). CDR3 residues: CASRPRGGAGGGETQYF. The CDR3 DNA reads as TGTGCCAGTAGACCCCGTGGGGGGGCGGGAGGAGGGGAGACCCAGTACTTC.

V gene TRBV5-6 combines with J gene TRBJ2-3; tentative D call: TRBD2 (6 bases). Germline V gene sequence: CDR1 SGHDT, CDR2 YYEEEE. V lost 1 base, J lost 2 bases, and 11 bases lay in between. CDR3 length equals 15 residues. CDR3 in amino acids: CASSLRGGNTDTQYF. The CDR3, as DNA: TGTGCCAGCAGCTTGCGGGGCGGGAACACAGATACGCAGTATTTT. Looking up the rest from reference TRBV5-6 and TRBJ2-3 gives the full variable domain: DAGVTQSPTHLIKTRGQQVTLRCSPKSGHDTVSWYQQALGQGPQFIFQYYEEEERQRGNFPDRFSGHQFPNYSSELNVNALLLGDSALYLCASSLRGGNTDTQYFGPGTRLTVL.

V usage is TRBV4-2 and J usage is TRBJ2-7; 9 bases align to TRBD2. The germline CDR1 and CDR2 sequences are LGHNA and YNFKEQ. The CDR3 sequence is 16 residues long. With 4 bases clipped from V and 2 bases from J, the junction kept 9 bases outside the gene matches. The CDR3 protein is CASSPDGLASTYEQYF. CDR3 DNA sequence: TGTGCCAGCAGCCCCGACGGACTAGCGAGTACCTACGAGCAGTACTTC.

The rearrangement uses TRBV6-5 and TRBJ2-1, with 14 bases lining up with TRBD2. Losses at the gene ends were 4 bases for V and 7 bases for J; bases not matched to a gene: 6. This CDR3 spans 16 amino acids. CDR1 is MNHEY, CDR2 SVGAGI, per germline. CDR3 sequence: CASSWGLAGAGNEQFF. The DNA for the CDR3 is TGTGCCAGCAGTTGGGGACTAGCGGGAGCTGGAAATGAGCAGTTCTTC.

V is TRBV14 and J is TRBJ2-7; D possibly corresponds to TRBD2 (5 bases). Germline values: CDR1 SGHDN, CDR2 FVKESK. The CDR3 is made up of 17 amino acids. V dropped 0 bases and J dropped 6 bases, with 21 bases sitting between them. DNA of the CDR3: TGTGCCAGCAGCCAAGATCTTCCTACTAGTGGGTTCTCCGAGCAGTACTTC. This gives the protein CASSQDLPTSGFSEQYF.

This clone was detected only a few times. The J gene is TRBJ1-5, the V gene TRBV19; 7 bases match TRBD1. V lost 5 bases to trimming and J lost 2 bases; unmatched junction nucleotides: 12. Germline CDR1 LNHDA, CDR2 SQIVND (reference sequence). The CDR3 is 17 amino acids. The CDR3 loop is CASSPPDRVWGNQPQHF. CDR3 in DNA: TGTGCCAGTAGTCCCCCCGACAGGGTGTGGGGCAATCAGCCCCAGCATTTT.

The V and J genes are TRBV9 and TRBJ1-1; D is unclear. The germline CDR1 and CDR2 sequences are SGDLS and YYNGEE. Trimming pared 3 bases from V and 5 bases from J, leaving 11 bases between. The CDR3 is 13 amino acids. The CDR3 DNA is TGTGCCAGCAGCGAAGCGGGTGGGACTGAAGCTTTCTTT. It is translated as CASSEAGGTEAFF. The whole variable domain, filled in from reference TRBV9 and TRBJ1-1, reads DSGVTQTPKHLITATGQRVTLRCSPRSGDLSVYWYQQSLDQGLQFLIQYYNGEERAKGNILERFSAQQFPDLHSELNLSSLELGDSALYFCASSEAGGTEAFFGQGTRLTVV.

This chain's CDR3 is CASSPTPGVSNQPQHF. The CDR3, as DNA: TGTGCCAGCAGCCCTACACCGGGAGTTAGCAATCAGCCCCAGCATTTT. V is TRBV21-1 and J is TRBJ1-5. TRBV21-1 constitutes a pseudogene. CDR3 length equals 16 residues.